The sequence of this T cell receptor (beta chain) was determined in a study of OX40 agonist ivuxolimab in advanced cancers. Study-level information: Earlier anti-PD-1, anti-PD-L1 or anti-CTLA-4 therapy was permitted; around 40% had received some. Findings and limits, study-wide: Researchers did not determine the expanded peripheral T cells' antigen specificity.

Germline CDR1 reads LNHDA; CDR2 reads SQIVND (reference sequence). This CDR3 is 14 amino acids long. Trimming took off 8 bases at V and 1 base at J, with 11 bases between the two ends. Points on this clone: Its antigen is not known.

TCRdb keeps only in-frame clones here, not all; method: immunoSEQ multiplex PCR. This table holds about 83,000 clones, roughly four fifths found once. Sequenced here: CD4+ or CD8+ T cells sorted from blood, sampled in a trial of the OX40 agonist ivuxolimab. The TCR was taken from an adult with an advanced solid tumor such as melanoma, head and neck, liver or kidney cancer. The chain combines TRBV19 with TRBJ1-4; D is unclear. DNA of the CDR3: TGTGCCAGTGGTAACTATGTAACTAATGAAAAACTGTTTTTT. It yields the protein CASGNYVTNEKLFF.